The 7 T cell receptor beta chains given below trace back to one sample, sequenced in a study of Ad26.COV2.S vaccination and SARS-CoV-2 variants (dated by TCRdb to about 2021). Reading the label with the study, this specimen's treatment or condition is: around 19 received Ad26.COV2.S at low or high dose, single or two shots; 5 received placebo; per-sample allocation not given. Repertoires of vaccine and placebo recipients were sequenced from samples taken on day 63 after the first injection. Receptors were amplified or captured by the immunoSEQ multiplex PCR assay. TCRdb holds this immuneACCESS table with in-frame rearrangements only. Some clones are missing; in checked studies, unresolved V genes explain under half, and the rest has no known cause. The sample profile shows a few hundred thousand clones; roughly 91% of them were found once. About 4.5% of the sample is held by the ten biggest clonotypes.

The starting material was peripheral blood, obtained in a trial of Ad26.COV2.S vaccine versus placebo. The receptor set was obtained from a person between 18 and 60 years old who received the Ad26.COV2.S COVID-19 vaccine or a placebo.

The genes are TRBV24-1 and TRBJ1-2; 10 bases map to TRBD1. Germline V gene sequence: CDR1 KGHDR, CDR2 SFDVKD. This CDR3 spans 14 amino acids. After removal of 7 bases from V and 7 bases from J, the junction contained 8 bases not matched to a gene. CDR3 bases: TGTGCCACCAGGTTTTCCCGGGACAGGGGTGGCTACACCTTC. It translates to CATRFSRDRGGYTF.

This chain joins TRBV5-1 and TRBJ2-2; possibly TRBD2 for D (5 bases). Germline-derived CDR1 and CDR2 are SGHRS and YFSETQ. V gave up 0 bases and J gave up 7 bases, with 22 bases separating them. This CDR3 region has 18 residues. For the CDR3, the DNA is TGCGCCAGCAGCTTGGTTTTTTCGCGGGCGGGCCGGGGCGGGGAGCTGTTTTTT. The encoded protein is CASSLVFSRAGRGGELFF. The variable domain in full, completed from reference TRBV5-1 and TRBJ2-2, reads KAGVTQTPRYLIKTRGQQVTLSCSPISGHRSVSWYQQTPGQGLQFLFEYFSETQRNKGNFPGRFSGRQFSNSRSEMNVSTLELGDSALYLCASSLVFSRAGRGGELFFGEGSRLTVL.

The V and J genes are TRBV7-3 and TRBJ2-2; TRBD1 matches 8 bases. This CDR3 has 15 amino acids. With 6 bases clipped from V and 6 bases from J, the junction kept 9 bases outside the gene matches. Looked up from germline, CDR1 is SGHTA and CDR2 is FQGTGA. The CDR3 region has the DNA TGTGCCAGCAGTTTTCAGGGGGCGGGCGCCGGGGAGCTGTTTTTT. Translating it yields CASSFQGAGAGELFF. The variable domain in full, completed from reference TRBV7-3 and TRBJ2-2, reads GAGVSQTPSNKVTEKGKYVELRCDPISGHTALYWYRQSLGQGPEFLIYFQGTGAADDSGLPNDRFFAVRPEGSVSTLKIQRTERGDSAVYLCASSFQGAGAGELFFGEGSRLTVL.

V and J are TRBV5-1 and TRBJ2-5, with 8 bases lining up with TRBD2. V lost 0 bases and J lost 5; bases outside the gene matches: 6. The CDR3 runs to 15 residues. From germline, CDR1 is SGHRS and CDR2 YFSETQ. The CDR3, as DNA: TGCGCCAGCAGCTTGGTCGGGAGGGCCGAGGAGACCCAGTACTTC. This encodes CASSLVGRAEETQYF.

The chain recombines TRBV25-1 with TRBJ2-7; 11 bases map to TRBD1. V was pared by 4 bases and J by 5 bases, with 13 bases of the junction left unmatched. This CDR3 is 17 amino acids long. CDR1 MGHDK and CDR2 SYGVNS come from the germline V gene. This CDR3 is CASSVDTGTGGSNEQYF. CDR3 in DNA: TGTGCCAGCAGTGTCGATACCGGGACAGGGGGTTCCAACGAGCAGTACTTC.

J is TRBJ1-1 and V is TRBV4-3; a possible D gene is TRBD1 (6 bases). Trimming cost V 0 bases and J 4 bases, with 24 bases left between them. Per the germline V gene, CDR1 is LGHNA and CDR2 is YSLEER. The CDR3 loop spans 19 amino acids. CDR3 amino acids: CASSQDIKAGGGSGTEAFF. In nucleotides, the CDR3 is TGCGCCAGCAGCCAAGACATTAAAGCTGGGGGCGGGTCGGGCACTGAAGCTTTCTTT.

V gene TRBV25-1 combines with J gene TRBJ2-6; no firm D call. V shed 1 base and J shed 0 bases, with 10 bases lying between them. The CDR3 length is 17 residues. Germline-derived CDR1 and CDR2 are MGHDK and SYGVNS. The CDR3 DNA follows: TGTGCCAGCAGTGAATGGGTCAGCTCCTCTGGGGCCAACGTCCTGACTTTC. This sequence encodes CASSEWVSSSGANVLTF.